Listed here are 22 T cell receptor beta chains from one sample, sequenced in a study of cytomegalovirus exposure and HLA in healthy donors. PCR amplification relied on 60 Vbeta primers (plus 13 Jbeta primers). Sequenced by immunoSEQ multiplex PCR; TCRdb stores in-frame clones only, minus some. In the table there are roughly 170,000 clones, roughly 70% of which are singletons. The sequenced sample consisted of PBMCs. Receptors originate from a girl aged 5 to 17 in good health and CMV-seronegative.

The chain uses TRBV11-3 and TRBJ2-2; D uncertain. Trimming removed 3 bases from V and 3 bases from J, with 11 bases in between. Germline V gene lookup returns CDR1 SGHNT and CDR2 YENEEA. The CDR3 is made up of 15 amino acids. CDR3 DNA sequence: TGTGCCAGCAGCTTCGGAACTCTAGACACCGGGGAGCTGTTTTTT. It encodes CASSFGTLDTGELFF.

CDR3 protein: CASTGPSYEQYF. CDR3 DNA sequence: TGTGCCAGTACAGGGCCCTCCTACGAGCAGTACTTC. V is TRBV6-1 and J is TRBJ2-7; TRBD1 is a possible D gene (6 bases). The CDR3 length is 12 residues. From germline, CDR1 is MNHNS and CDR2 SASEGT. V lost 9 bases and J lost 0, with 9 bases in between.

This rearrangement joins TRBV23-1 to TRBJ1-1; no definite D call. TRBV23-1 is treated as an ORF (open reading frame) with a function not yet certain. CDR3 length equals 15 residues. Trimming left V 0 bases short and J 0 bases short, with 8 bases between. CDR3 sequence reads: CASSQSRHLNTEAFF. Written as DNA, the CDR3 is TGCGCCAGCAGTCAATCCCGACATTTGAACACTGAAGCTTTCTTT.

This clone occurred once. The rearrangement links TRBV6-6 to TRBJ1-5, with a possible D match to TRBD1 (5 bases). Looked up from germline, CDR1 is MNHNY and CDR2 is SVGAGI (reference sequence). This CDR3 contains 14 residues. V was cut by 7 bases and J by 2 bases, with 12 bases left in between. The CDR3 sequence: CASTDAQGNQPQHF. As DNA, the CDR3 is TGTGCCAGCACGGATGCACAGGGCAATCAGCCCCAGCATTTT.

This chain links TRBV10-2 with TRBJ1-2; the D is unclear. Germline CDR1 is WSHSY and CDR2 is SAAADI. V gave up 6 bases and J gave up 1 base, with 9 bases separating them. The CDR3 has 13 residues. CDR3 region: CASSAEINYGYTF. CDR3 nucleotides: TGCGCCAGCAGCGCCGAGATTAACTATGGCTACACCTTC.

J is TRBJ2-5 and V is TRBV6-5; 9 bases fit TRBD1. From germline, CDR1 is MNHEY and CDR2 SVGAGI. V lost 5 bases, J lost 2 bases, and 6 bases stayed unmatched. The CDR3 loop spans 15 amino acids. The CDR3 DNA is TGTGCCAGCAGTAATCCGACAGGGGGTCAAGAGACCCAGTACTTC. This translates into CASSNPTGGQETQYF.

As for this clone: This sample also contains other DNA sequences that code for the same CDR3. V gene TRBV5-1 combines with J gene TRBJ1-4; D perhaps matches TRBD1 (5 bases). Germline lookup yields CDR1 SGHRS and CDR2 YFSETQ. Trimming left V 2 bases short and J 5 bases short, with 10 bases between. The CDR3 contains 14 residues. The DNA of the CDR3 is TGCGCCAGCAGCTTCGGGGGGGGAAATGAAAAACTGTTTTTT. This gives the protein CASSFGGGNEKLFF.

The gene calls are TRBV25-1 and TRBJ1-6; 9 bases map to TRBD1. The trim removed 6 bases at V and 5 bases at J, leaving 14 bases unmatched. Germline CDR1 reads MGHDK; CDR2 reads SYGVNS. The CDR3 consists of 18 residues. The CDR3 nucleotides are TGTGCCAGCAGCCCCAATCGTAGGACAGGGGCAAATAATTCACCCCTCCACTTT. This gives the protein CASSPNRRTGANNSPLHF.

The CDR3 sequence: CASSLYAASSGNTIYF. In DNA, the CDR3 is TGTGCCAGCAGCTTGTATGCAGCGAGCTCTGGAAACACCATATATTTT. The rearrangement links TRBV5-4 to TRBJ1-3; D remains unclear. With 1 base removed from V and 0 bases from J, the gap between germline ends came to 11 bases. CDR1 SGHNT and CDR2 YYREEE come from the germline V gene (reference sequence). The CDR3 has 16 residues.

V usage is TRBV14 and J usage is TRBJ2-7, with a tentative D call TRBD2 (6 bases). Germline assignment: CDR1 SGHDN and CDR2 FVKESK. The V end lost 1 base, the J end lost 2 bases, and 9 bases lay between the germline ends. CDR3 length equals 14 residues. The CDR3 protein is CASSQVTGAYEQYF. The CDR3 coding sequence is TGTGCCAGCAGCCAAGTGACGGGGGCCTACGAGCAGTACTTC.

V and J are TRBV6-6 and TRBJ1-5; tentative D call: TRBD1 (5 bases). In germline, CDR1 is MNHNY, CDR2 SVGAGI (reference sequence). This CDR3 has 14 residues. V was clipped by 3 bases and J by 8 bases, with 14 bases between them. DNA for the CDR3: TGTGCCAGCAGTTATACAGGCCCCCCTGAGCCCCAGCATTTT. Translating it yields CASSYTGPPEPQHF.

This chain links TRBV5-1 with TRBJ2-3, with TRBD1 identical over 8 bases. The junction had 11 bases not matched to a gene; V was cut back by 4 bases and J by 4 bases. The CDR3 is made up of 16 amino acids. In germline, CDR1 is SGHRS, CDR2 YFSETQ. The CDR3 spells CASSPGTGSSSDTQYF. As DNA, the CDR3 is TGCGCCAGCAGCCCCGGGACAGGTTCGAGTTCAGATACGCAGTATTTT.

There are a few counts of this clone. V is TRBV6-1 and J is TRBJ1-4, with TRBD1 as a possible D gene (6 bases). V lost 6 bases to trimming and J lost 3 bases, with 11 bases between them. This CDR3 is built from 14 residues. Germline V gives CDR1 MNHNS, CDR2 SASEGT. CDR3 bases: TGTGCCAGCAGCCCGGCAGGGGCTAATGAAAAACTGTTTTTT. Its protein product is CASSPAGANEKLFF.

The rearrangement links TRBV15 to TRBJ2-7, with 7 bases aligning to TRBD1. Germline V CDR1 and CDR2: LNHNV, YYDKDF (reference sequence). The CDR3 length is 12 residues. The V segment lost 8 bases and the J segment 3 bases; nucleotides outside the gene matches: 4. The CDR3 DNA reads TGTGCCACCGGCCCAGGGGGCTACGAGCAGTACTTC. Its translation: CATGPGGYEQYF.

This chain links TRBV5-4 with TRBJ1-5; 8 positions match TRBD1. V lost 4 bases to trimming and J lost 4 bases; unmatched junction nucleotides: 7. Germline assignment: CDR1 SGHNT and CDR2 YYREEE (reference sequence). The CDR3 totals 15 residues. The CDR3 DNA is TGTGCCAGCAGCCCAGGACAGGGCGCAAATCAGCCCCAGCATTTT. Encoded protein: CASSPGQGANQPQHF. The full variable domain, its missing parts supplied by reference TRBV5-4 and TRBJ1-5, is ETGVTQSPTHLIKTRGQQVTLRCSSQSGHNTVSWYQQALGQGPQFIFQYYREEENGRGNFPPRFSGLQFPNYSSELNVNALELDDSALYLCASSPGQGANQPQHFGDGTRLSIL.

This sequence joins TRBV21-1 and TRBJ1-1. TRBV21-1 is deemed a pseudogene. This CDR3 is built from 11 residues. The CDR3 DNA reads as TGTGCCAGCAGCAAATCCATGAACTTGCCATTT. Translation: CASSKSMNLPF.

The J gene is TRBJ2-2, the V gene TRBV5-6; D is possibly TRBD1 (5 bases). Germline V gene lookup returns CDR1 SGHDT and CDR2 YYEEEE. This CDR3 contains 16 residues. Trimming cost V 4 bases and J 7 bases, with 20 bases left between them. The chain's CDR3 is CASSPPQGLSHGELFF. The DNA of the CDR3 is TGTGCCAGCAGCCCTCCCCAGGGTTTGAGTCACGGGGAGCTGTTTTTT.

In regard to this clone: The junction shows a germline mismatch at one end, possibly a read error. The chain employs TRBV5-1 and TRBJ1-1, with D hard to call. The germline gives CDR1 SGHRS, CDR2 YFSETQ. This CDR3 has 14 residues. In DNA form, the CDR3 reads TGCGCCGGCAGCTTGGCAGGCATGAACACTGAAGCTTTCTTT. Translation: CAGSLAGMNTEAFF.

The V gene is TRBV19, the J gene TRBJ2-1; 7 bases fit TRBD1. The V gene end was trimmed by 6 bases and the J gene end by 2 bases; junction bases not matched to a gene: 4. The CDR3 has 14 residues. Germline loops: CDR1 LNHDA, CDR2 SQIVND (reference sequence). In nucleotides, the CDR3 is TGTGCCAGTAGGGGGCAGGGGGCCTACAATGAGCAGTTCTTC. Protein sequence: CASRGQGAYNEQFF.

The genes are TRBV25-1 and TRBJ2-7, with D hard to call. V lost 6 bases, J lost 3 bases, and 3 bases lay in between. The germline CDR1 and CDR2 sequences are MGHDK and SYGVNS. The CDR3 totals 10 residues. The CDR3 region is CASSLYEQYF. The CDR3 nucleotides read TGTGCCAGCAGCCTCTACGAGCAGTACTTC.

The V call is TRBV6-1, the J call TRBJ1-1, with D possibly being TRBD1 (5 bases). The CDR3 has 13 residues. Per germline, CDR1 MNHNS and CDR2 SASEGT. Between the trimmed V and J ends, which lost 8 bases and 11 bases, there was a span of 21 bases. CDR3 loop: CASLPLTGGLAFF. The CDR3 DNA follows: TGTGCCAGCCTACCCCTAACAGGTGGTCTGGCTTTCTTT.

The chain couples TRBV5-1 to TRBJ1-6, with D uncertain. V was shortened by 1 base and J by 8 bases, with 4 bases between the two germline ends. Per germline, CDR1 SGHRS and CDR2 YFSETQ. CDR3 length: 12 residues. The CDR3 here is CASSLSDSPLHF. The CDR3 nucleotides read TGCGCCAGCAGCTTGTCGGATTCACCCCTCCACTTT.